The present entry profiles one T cell receptor (beta chain) with its context. The data are from a study of control samples from healthy donors and cancer patients. Assay: immunoSEQ multiplex PCR; the TCRdb copy retains only in-frame clones and omits some. The table shows 60,000 to 95,000 clones, with roughly 84% occurring only once. This CDR3 spans 15 amino acids. Germline V gives CDR1 MNHEY, CDR2 SVGAGI. V trimming: 7 bases; J trimming: 4 bases; junction bases outside the gene matches: 10. The sample comprised blood. V usage is TRBV6-5 and J usage is TRBJ2-7; 10 bases align to TRBD1. This receptor was taken from a man aged 50 or older in good health. CDR3 bases: TGTGCCAGCACCCGCGACAGGGGGCTCCGATACGAGCAGTACTTC. As protein: CASTRDRGLRYEQYF.